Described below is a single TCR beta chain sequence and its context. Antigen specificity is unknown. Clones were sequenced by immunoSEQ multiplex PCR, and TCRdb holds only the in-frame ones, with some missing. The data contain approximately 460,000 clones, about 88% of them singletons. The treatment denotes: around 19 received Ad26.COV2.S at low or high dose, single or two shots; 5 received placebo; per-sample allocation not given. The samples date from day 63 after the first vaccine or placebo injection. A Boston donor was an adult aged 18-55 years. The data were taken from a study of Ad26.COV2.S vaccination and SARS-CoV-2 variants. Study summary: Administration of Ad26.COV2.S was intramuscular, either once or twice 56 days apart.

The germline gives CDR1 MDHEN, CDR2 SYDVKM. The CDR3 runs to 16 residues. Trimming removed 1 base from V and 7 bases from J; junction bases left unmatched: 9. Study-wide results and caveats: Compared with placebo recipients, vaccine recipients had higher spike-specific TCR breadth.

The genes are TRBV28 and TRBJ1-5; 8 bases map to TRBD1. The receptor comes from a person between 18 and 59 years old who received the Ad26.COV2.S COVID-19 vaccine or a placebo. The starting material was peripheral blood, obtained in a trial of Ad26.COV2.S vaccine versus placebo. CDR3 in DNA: TGTGCCAGCAGTTTATTGGGGACAGGACAATACCAGCCCCAGCATTTT. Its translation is CASSLLGTGQYQPQHF.